The 14 T cell receptor beta chains in this list originate from one sample, sequenced in a study of cytomegalovirus exposure and HLA in healthy donors. The PCR had 60 Vbeta and 13 Jbeta primers. Here immunoSEQ multiplex PCR was the method, and the copy in TCRdb shows in-frame clones only, minus some. The sample lists 85,000 to 130,000 clones; roughly 85% were seen once. Sequencing was done on a sample of PBMCs. The receptors here all came from a man in his fifties or sixties in good health and CMV-seropositive.

CDR3 loop: CASSLLGGGYGYTF. As DNA, the CDR3 is TGTGCCAGCAGCTTATTAGGCGGGGGATATGGCTACACCTTC. The J gene is TRBJ1-2, the V gene TRBV7-2, with D maybe TRBD1 (5 bases). The CDR3 totals 14 residues. Germline V gene data show CDR1 as SGHTA and CDR2 as FQGNSA. Trimming took 2 bases from V and 5 from J, leaving 12 bases between them.

J is TRBJ2-1 and V is TRBV5-8; D is possibly TRBD1 (6 bases). Deletions cut 3 bases from V and 4 bases from J, with 14 bases between. The germline V gene encodes CDR1 SGHTS and CDR2 YDEGEE. The CDR3 runs 15 residues. The CDR3 DNA sequence: TGTGCCAGCAGCTGGGGGCCAGAGATATACAATGAGCAGTTCTTC. Its translation is CASSWGPEIYNEQFF. Supplemented by reference TRBV5-8 and TRBJ2-1, the full variable domain reads EAGVTQSPTHLIKTRGQQATLRCSPISGHTSVYWYQQALGLGLQFLLWYDEGEERNRGNFPPRFSGRQFPNYSSELNVNALELEDSALYLCASSWGPEIYNEQFFGPGTRLTVL.

This rearrangement joins TRBV7-2 to TRBJ1-2; tentative D call: TRBD1 (6 bases). Deletions cut 5 bases from V and 4 bases from J, with 11 bases between. Germline V gene data show CDR1 as SGHTA and CDR2 as FQGNSA. This CDR3 is 13 amino acids long. CDR3: CASSPTGAYGYTF. CDR3 sequence (DNA): TGTGCCAGCAGCCCGACAGGAGCCTATGGCTACACCTTC. The full variable domain, with the rest looked up from reference TRBV7-2 and TRBJ1-2, is GAGVSQSPSNKVTEKGKDVELRCDPISGHTALYWYRQSLGQGLEFLIYFQGNSAPDKSGLPSDRFSAERTGGSVSTLTIQRTQQEDSAVYLCASSPTGAYGYTFGSGTRLTVV.

This rearrangement joins TRBV5-6 to TRBJ1-4; D is uncertain. The V gene's germline CDR1 is SGHDT and CDR2 YYEEEE. There are 14 residues in the CDR3. Trimming removed 5 bases at V and 7 bases at J, with 15 bases between. CDR3 sequence (DNA): TGTGCCAGCAGTCAAGACGGGGTGGCTGAAAAACTGTTTTTT. Its translation: CASSQDGVAEKLFF.

This chain joins TRBV7-2 and TRBJ2-7, with D tentatively TRBD1 (5 bases). The end of the DNA is better explained by TRBJ2-1, so the J call may be wrong. CDR3 length: 14 residues. The V gene's germline CDR1 is SGHTA and CDR2 FQGNSA. As DNA, the CDR3 is TGTGCCAGCAGCTTCTCAGGGATCTCCTACGAGCAGTTCTTC. It specifies CASSFSGISYEQFF.

J is TRBJ2-7 and V is TRBV5-1; D may be TRBD2 (5 bases). The germline V and J ends were trimmed by 1 base and 6 bases, with 14 bases remaining between them. The CDR3 runs 14 residues. In germline, CDR1 is SGHRS, CDR2 YFSETQ. The chain's CDR3 is CASSLMFGEGEQYF. CDR3 in DNA: TGCGCCAGCAGCTTGATGTTTGGTGAGGGCGAGCAGTACTTC.

V is TRBV5-4 and J is TRBJ2-2, with TRBD2 matching 8 bases. V trimming: 6 bases; J trimming: 7 bases; junction bases outside the gene matches: 11. The germline gives CDR1 SGHNT, CDR2 YYREEE (reference sequence). CDR3 length: 15 amino acids. Here the CDR3 reads CASTRRGALNGELFF. The CDR3 coding sequence is TGTGCCAGCACCCGGCGGGGGGCGCTGAACGGGGAGCTGTTTTTT.

The gene calls are TRBV2 and TRBJ2-7; 8 bases map to TRBD2. The CDR3 spans 17 residues. The V gene's germline CDR1 is SNHLY and CDR2 FYNNEI. The junction had 13 bases not matched to a gene; V was cut back by 6 bases and J by 0 bases. The CDR3 sequence: CASSPRGGDGFSYEQYF. The CDR3 DNA follows: TGTGCCAGCAGCCCCCGGGGGGGGGACGGTTTCTCCTACGAGCAGTACTTC.

This clone was counted once. The CDR3 here is CASSYGTSGAGEQFF. In nucleotides, the CDR3 is TGTGCCAGCAGTTACGGGACTAGCGGGGCTGGTGAGCAGTTCTTC. This chain connects TRBV6-6 to TRBJ2-1; 13 positions match TRBD2. The CDR3 contains 15 residues. Germline loops: CDR1 MNHNY, CDR2 SVGAGI (reference sequence). V lost 2 bases to trimming and J lost 9 bases; unmatched junction nucleotides: 4.

This clone was counted once. The J gene is TRBJ1-2, the V gene TRBV19, with 8 bases lining up with TRBD1. Trimming took 6 bases from V and 4 from J; bases not matched to a gene: 10. The germline CDR1 and CDR2 sequences are LNHDA and SQIVND (reference sequence). This CDR3 comprises 15 residues. CDR3 residues: CASRPQGAQGYGYTF. DNA for the CDR3: TGTGCCAGTAGGCCTCAGGGGGCGCAAGGCTATGGCTACACCTTC.

The rearrangement uses TRBV9 and TRBJ2-5; 7 bases agree with TRBD2. The DNA end lines up better with TRBJ2-7; the J call may be wrong. CDR3 length: 11 residues. CDR1 and CDR2 from the germline V gene are SGDLS and YYNGEE. This chain's CDR3 is CASSRGVEQYF. The CDR3 DNA follows: TGTGCCAGCTCCCGGGGGGTCGAGCAGTACTTC.

This clone was detected once. The chain is built from TRBV7-3 and TRBJ2-1; D is possibly TRBD1 (6 bases). The CDR3 totals 15 residues. Trimming removed 3 bases at V and 3 bases at J, with 12 bases between. CDR1 and CDR2 from the germline V gene are SGHTA and FQGTGA. CDR3 bases: TGTGCCAGCAGCTTTGGGCAGGGGAGCTACAATGAGCAGTTCTTC. It yields the protein CASSFGQGSYNEQFF.

The chain has TRBV4-1 and TRBJ1-2; 7 bases agree with TRBD1. Germline CDR1 MGHRA, CDR2 YSYEKL. Trimming cost V 3 bases and J 4 bases; bases outside gene matches: 5. CDR3 size: 14 residues. DNA for the CDR3: TGCGCCAGCAGCCAGACGCCAGGGGGCTATGGCTACACCTTC. Translating gives CASSQTPGGYGYTF.

A word on this clone: The sample has other DNA sequences that encode this CDR3 too. The J gene is TRBJ1-1, the V gene TRBV6-5; D remains ambiguous. Trimming cost V 5 bases and J 4 bases, with 8 bases left between them. The CDR3 runs 12 residues. Germline CDR1 is MNHEY and CDR2 is SVGAGI. The CDR3 nucleotides read TGTGCCAGCAGTGCGGGTCTCACTGAAGCTTTCTTT. Its translation: CASSAGLTEAFF.